A single sample is the source of the 27 T cell receptor beta chains below, sequenced in a study of CD8 T cells in Susac syndrome. Random hexamers were used to reverse transcribe the RNA input (0.5 to 1 ug). TCRdb re-called the immunoSEQ multiplex PCR reads through MiXCR, storing one row per CDR3 protein. Found here are 150,000 to 200,000 distinct CDR3 sequences, approximately 94% of them singletons; the top ten hold 0.085% to 0.095%. The material sequenced was CD4+ T cells from PBMCs. Receptors originate from a human donor with multiple sclerosis.

The V call is TRBV7-9, the J call TRBJ1-2; D gene unclear. This CDR3 region has 10 residues. Trimming removed 3 bases from V and 13 bases from J, with 9 bases in between. The germline V gene has CDR1 SEHNR and CDR2 FQNEAQ (reference sequence). The DNA of the CDR3 is TGTGCCAGCAGCTTTCCGGGGAGCACCTTC. It translates to CASSFPGSTF.

V usage is TRBV4-2 and J usage is TRBJ2-3, with 9 bases fitting TRBD2. V was clipped by 1 base and J by 0 bases; unmatched bases: 2. The CDR3 is 16 amino acids. Germline CDR1 is LGHNA and CDR2 is YNFKEQ. The CDR3 spells CASSQVSGSSTDTQYF. Written as DNA, the CDR3 is TGTGCCAGCAGCCAAGTTAGCGGGAGCAGCACAGATACGCAGTATTTT.

This sequence joins TRBV29-1 and TRBJ2-7; unclear D gene. CDR1 is SQVTM and CDR2 is ANQGSEA in the germline V gene. The V end was cut by 4 bases, the J end by 0 bases, with 13 bases between. The CDR3 contains 14 residues. The CDR3 sequence is CSVVAQASSYEQYF. CDR3 nucleotides: TGCAGCGTTGTCGCCCAGGCGAGCTCCTACGAGCAGTACTTC.

This rearrangement joins TRBV2 to TRBJ2-4; D assignment may be TRBD1 or TRBD2 (5 bases each). This CDR3 is 16 amino acids long. Deletions cut 2 bases from V and 0 bases from J, with 11 bases between. CDR1 is SNHLY and CDR2 is FYNNEI in the germline V gene. CDR3 protein: CASSEWGFLAKNIQYF. CDR3 DNA: TGTGCCAGCAGTGAATGGGGGTTCCTAGCCAAAAACATTCAGTACTTC.

This clonotype came up once. This chain joins TRBV19 and TRBJ1-2, with D possibly matching TRBD1 (5 bases). This CDR3 is built from 12 residues. The germline V gene encodes CDR1 LNHDA and CDR2 SQIVND (reference sequence). With 8 bases removed from V and 8 bases from J, the gap between germline ends came to 15 bases. The CDR3: CASSVLGDGYTF. Written as DNA, the CDR3 is TGTGCCAGTTCGGTGTTGGGGGACGGCTACACCTTC.

This clonotype appeared once. This sequence joins TRBV2 and TRBJ2-5; D remains ambiguous. From germline, CDR1 is SNHLY and CDR2 FYNNEI. The germline V and J ends were trimmed by 7 bases and 4 bases, with 10 bases remaining between them. The length of the CDR3 is 12 residues. The CDR3 is CASKSLPETQYF. Written as DNA, the CDR3 is TGTGCCAGCAAAAGCCTCCCAGAGACCCAGTACTTC. The full variable domain, with the rest looked up from reference TRBV2 and TRBJ2-5, is EPEVTQTPSHQVTQMGQEVILRCVPISNHLYFYWYRQILGQKVEFLVSFYNNEISEKSEIFDDQFSVERPDGSNFTLKIRSTKLEDSAMYFCASKSLPETQYFGPGTRLLVL.

The rearrangement joins TRBV7-9 to TRBJ1-1; D remains unclear. The V and J ends lost 7 bases and 4 bases respectively, with 13 bases between them. Germline V gene sequence: CDR1 SEHNR, CDR2 FQNEAQ (reference sequence). The CDR3 covers 13 residues. CDR3 nucleotides: TGTGCCAGCATCTCCGACGGTTTCACTGAAGCTTTCTTT. This gives the protein CASISDGFTEAFF.

This clonotype was recorded once. The chain uses TRBV29-1 and TRBJ2-7; D is uncertain. The CDR3 consists of 14 residues. Germline V gives CDR1 SQVTM, CDR2 ANQGSEA. The ends were cut back, 4 bases at V and 1 base at J, with 14 bases in the middle. The CDR3 DNA follows: TGCAGCGTTGCCGGACGGGCCTCATCCTACGAGCAGTACTTC. Encoded protein: CSVAGRASSYEQYF.

V and J are TRBV20-1 and TRBJ2-1; D tentatively reads TRBD1 or TRBD2 (6 bases each). In germline, CDR1 is DFQATT, CDR2 SNEGSKA (reference sequence). The CDR3 consists of 14 residues. Trimming removed 4 bases from V and 9 bases from J, with 19 bases in between. CDR3: CSATPPVPGAEQFF. The DNA for the CDR3 is TGCAGTGCTACCCCCCCTGTCCCGGGGGCTGAGCAGTTCTTC.

This clonotype was observed once. The chain joins TRBV29-1 to TRBJ2-5; no firm D call. The CDR3 is 13 amino acids. Trimming stripped 1 base from V and 5 bases from J, with 11 bases between. Germline values: CDR1 SQVTM, CDR2 ANQGSEA. The CDR3 DNA is TGCAGCGTTGAAGGGCAACCCCGGGAGACCCAGTACTTC. Residues: CSVEGQPRETQYF. Full variable domain (missing parts from reference TRBV29-1 and TRBJ2-5): SAVISQKPSRDICQRGTSLTIQCQVDSQVTMMFWYRQQPGQSLTLIATANQGSEATYESGFVIDKFPISRPNLTFSTLTVSNMSPEDSSIYLCSVEGQPRETQYFGPGTRLLVL.

This chain uses TRBV18 with TRBJ1-2; D not certain. Trimming stripped 3 bases from V and 6 bases from J, with 11 bases between. The CDR3 has 13 residues. Germline V gene lookup returns CDR1 KGHSH and CDR2 LQKENI. The CDR3 nucleotides are TGTGCCAGCTCACCCTCACAGCTAGATGGCTACACCTTC. This encodes CASSPSQLDGYTF.

The chain couples TRBV29-1 to TRBJ1-2, with D possibly being TRBD1 (5 bases). Trimming left V 4 bases short and J 2 bases short, with 14 bases between. This CDR3 has 14 amino acids. Germline assignment: CDR1 SQVTM and CDR2 ANQGSEA. This chain's CDR3 is CSVAGRGLNYGYTF. As DNA, the CDR3 is TGCAGCGTTGCGGGGCGCGGTTTAAACTATGGCTACACCTTC.

V usage is TRBV2 and J usage is TRBJ2-4; possible D gene TRBD2, 5 bases. The V end lost 8 bases, the J end lost 9 bases, and 14 bases lay between the germline ends. Germline V lookup: CDR1 SNHLY, CDR2 FYNNEI. The CDR3 is made up of 12 amino acids. The CDR3 DNA reads TGTGCCAGCGGAACTGGGGAGAGCATTCAGTACTTC. Its translation: CASGTGESIQYF.

V usage is TRBV5-1 and J usage is TRBJ2-1, with 9 bases fitting TRBD2. V lost 0 bases to trimming and J lost 9 bases; unmatched junction nucleotides: 1. Germline lookup yields CDR1 SGHRS and CDR2 YFSETQ. The CDR3 sequence is 13 residues long. The CDR3 coding sequence is TGCGCCAGCAGCTTGGAGACTAGCGGTGAGCAGTTCTTC. It codes for CASSLETSGEQFF.

The rearrangement uses TRBV6-5 and TRBJ2-1; 8 bases map to TRBD2. The germline CDR1 and CDR2 sequences are MNHEY and SVGAGI. This CDR3 has 17 residues. Trimming took 5 bases from V and 7 from J; bases not matched to a gene: 16. The CDR3 DNA reads TGTGCCAGCAGTATACCCGGGACTAGTCTCCAGGGTAATGAGCAGTTCTTC. Translated, it gives CASSIPGTSLQGNEQFF.

The chain recombines TRBV29-1 with TRBJ1-1; possibly TRBD1 for D (6 bases). Germline V CDR1 and CDR2: SQVTM, ANQGSEA. The CDR3 runs to 12 residues. V lost 5 bases and J 4 bases, leaving 11 bases between the germline ends. The CDR3: CSVSGTTTEAFF. Here the CDR3 DNA reads TGCAGCGTTTCCGGGACAACCACTGAAGCTTTCTTT.

The J gene is TRBJ2-1, the V gene TRBV5-4; D may match TRBD1 or TRBD2 (7 bases each). Germline V gene sequence: CDR1 SGHNT, CDR2 YYREEE (reference sequence). Trimming cost V 1 base and J 3 bases, with 11 bases left between them. The CDR3 loop spans 15 amino acids. CDR3 in amino acids: CASSLTGEGYNEQFF. The CDR3 DNA sequence: TGTGCCAGCAGCTTGACAGGGGAGGGCTACAATGAGCAGTTCTTC.

V gene TRBV24-1 combines with J gene TRBJ1-4; 8 bases match TRBD1. The CDR3 runs to 15 residues. Germline V CDR1 and CDR2: KGHDR, SFDVKD. V lost 6 bases and J lost 6; bases outside the gene matches: 8. CDR3 protein: CATSPGQGHDEKLFF. CDR3 coding DNA: TGTGCCACCAGTCCTGGACAGGGCCACGATGAAAAACTGTTTTTT.

Written as DNA, the CDR3 is TGCAGCGCACGTCGGGACTACCAAGAGACCCAGTACTTC. It codes for CSARRDYQETQYF. This rearrangement joins TRBV29-1 to TRBJ2-5, with D perhaps matching TRBD2 (6 bases). V dropped 7 bases and J dropped 0 bases, with 12 bases sitting between them. Germline CDR1 SQVTM, CDR2 ANQGSEA. The CDR3 is 13 residues long.

The chain is built from TRBV19 and TRBJ2-3, with TRBD2 matching 10 bases. This CDR3 comprises 13 residues. Unmatched junction bases numbered 5, after V lost 7 bases and J lost 7 bases. CDR1 is LNHDA, CDR2 SQIVND, per germline (reference sequence). Here the CDR3 reads CASTSGSTHTQYF. In DNA form, the CDR3 reads TGTGCCAGTACTAGCGGGAGTACGCATACGCAGTATTTT.

This clonotype has only one observation. This rearrangement joins TRBV9 to TRBJ1-4; 7 bases are a match to TRBD1. CDR1 is SGDLS and CDR2 is YYNGEE in the germline V gene. The ends lost 4 bases at V and 0 bases at J; junction bases unmatched: 6. CDR3 length: 16 residues. The CDR3 region has the DNA TGTGCCAGCAGCCCTACAGGGGTTGCAACTAATGAAAAACTGTTTTTT. Translating it yields CASSPTGVATNEKLFF.

The chain recombines TRBV29-1 with TRBJ2-4; possibly TRBD1 for D (6 bases). CDR1 SQVTM and CDR2 ANQGSEA come from the germline V gene. The CDR3 is 14 amino acids. Trimming removed 4 bases at V and 7 bases at J, with 17 bases between. DNA of the CDR3: TGCAGCGTTGCAAAGCCGGAACAGGGTAACATTCAGTACTTC. Translating gives CSVAKPEQGNIQYF.

This clonotype was found a few times. The chain has TRBV7-3 and TRBJ1-1, with D uncertain. Germline values: CDR1 SGHTA, CDR2 FQGTGA. Trimming took off 1 base at V and 9 bases at J, with 15 bases between the two ends. The CDR3 sequence is 14 residues long. DNA of the CDR3: TGTGCCAGCAGCTTAAGCGGCAGCGGTCATCAAGCTTTCTTT. As protein: CASSLSGSGHQAFF.

This clonotype showed up just a few times. The chain uses TRBV12-3 or TRBV12-4 and TRBJ1-5, with 10 bases aligning to TRBD1. The ends lost 1 base at V and 6 bases at J; junction bases unmatched: 3. The CDR3 consists of 15 residues. The CDR3 region has the DNA TGTGCCAGCAGTTTAGGCGGGACAGGGGTTCAGCCCCAGCATTTT. Amino acids: CASSLGGTGVQPQHF.

The chain is built from TRBV18 and TRBJ1-5; D unresolved. The CDR3 is made up of 16 amino acids. Germline-derived CDR1 and CDR2 are KGHSH and LQKENI. V lost 2 bases, J lost 0 bases, and 11 bases lay in between. In nucleotides, the CDR3 is TGTGCCAGCTCACCAACGACCGGAGATAGCAATCAGCCCCAGCATTTT. This sequence encodes CASSPTTGDSNQPQHF. Variable domain in full (rest from reference TRBV18 and TRBJ1-5): NAGVMQNPRHLVRRRGQEARLRCSPMKGHSHVYWYRQLPEEGLKFMVYLQKENIIDESGMPKERFSAEFPKEGPSILRIQQVVRGDSAAYFCASSPTTGDSNQPQHFGDGTRLSIL.

This chain joins TRBV29-1 and TRBJ2-7; D is tentatively TRBD1 or TRBD2 (6 bases each). Germline V gene data show CDR1 as SQVTM and CDR2 as ANQGSEA. This CDR3 comprises 11 residues. V gave up 6 bases and J gave up 6 bases, with 12 bases separating them. CDR3 bases: TGCAGCGTACAGGGAGGCGGCGAGCAGTACTTC. Translated, it gives CSVQGGGEQYF.

The chain links TRBV18 to TRBJ2-2; a weak D match, TRBD2 (6 bases). Trimming left V 3 bases short and J 1 base short, with 12 bases between. This CDR3 region has 16 residues. Germline-derived CDR1 and CDR2 are KGHSH and LQKENI. The CDR3 DNA sequence: TGTGCCAGCTCACCGATGGACGGGGGGAACACCGGGGAGCTGTTTTTT. This gives the protein CASSPMDGGNTGELFF.